This T cell receptor beta chain stems from a study of spatial heterogeneity in lung cancer. Study observations and caveats: There were more appearances of ubiquitous expanded tumor TCRs in blood at resection than at follow-up.

Per germline, CDR1 MDHEN and CDR2 SYDVKM. The CDR3 extends over 14 amino acids. The ends were cut back, 2 bases at V and 4 bases at J, with 12 bases in the middle. Time point in this sample: sample taken at primary tumor resection. The study sequenced unsorted whole RNA from tumor, nontumor lung or frozen PBMC. Samples came from 72 TRACERx patients with untreated early-stage lung cancer. Unique molecular identifiers, one per molecule, were present on every TCR cDNA molecule. TCRdb independently ran MiXCR on the 5' RACE reads; one entry per CDR3 protein. The table has some 15,000 distinct CDR3 sequences, 10% to 14% seen once; the top ten hold around 34%. With regard to this clonotype: The antigen is undetermined.

The sequences come from PBMCs, collected at surgery. This chain uses TRBV28 with TRBJ2-7, with a tentative D call TRBD1 (5 bases). The receptor's source is a female donor with early-stage non-small cell lung cancer. The CDR3 protein is CASSLPDSRYEQYF. The DNA of the CDR3 is TGTGCCAGCAGTTTACCCGACAGTCGGTACGAGCAGTACTTC.